The 30 T cell receptor beta chains listed next were all sequenced from one sample in a study of blood T cell repertoires in COVID-19. Data came from immunoSEQ multiplex PCR; TCRdb stores just in-frame clones and leaves some out. The sample yields 300,000 or so clones, around 88% seen once. The material sequenced was peripheral blood. These receptors all come from a woman between 25 and 40 years old who had recovered from COVID-19.

The genes are TRBV19 and TRBJ2-1; 9 positions match TRBD1. The CDR3 contains 16 residues. Germline values: CDR1 LNHDA, CDR2 SQIVND (reference sequence). V was clipped by 4 bases and J by 7 bases; unmatched bases: 11. Here the CDR3 reads CASSTPMGQGRNEQFF. As DNA, the CDR3 is TGTGCCAGTAGTACACCCATGGGACAGGGAAGGAATGAGCAGTTCTTC.

This chain connects TRBV28 to TRBJ2-4; a weak D match, TRBD2 (7 bases). The CDR3 covers 18 residues. V lost 0 bases and J 3 bases, leaving 18 bases between the germline ends. The germline V gene has CDR1 MDHEN and CDR2 SYDVKM. For the CDR3, the DNA is TGTGCCAGCAGTTTATGGGGGGGGCAGGGTTTAAGCAAAAACATTCAGTACTTC. Its translation: CASSLWGGQGLSKNIQYF.

The chain carries TRBV6-5 and TRBJ2-1; D is possibly TRBD2 (6 bases). The CDR3 extends over 13 amino acids. Germline CDR1 MNHEY, CDR2 SVGAGI. Trimming took off 6 bases at V and 14 bases at J, with 20 bases between the two ends. As DNA, the CDR3 is TGTGCCAGCAGCACAATGGGACGGAGGGGTAAGTTCTTC. Translated: CASSTMGRRGKFF.

V usage is TRBV2 and J usage is TRBJ2-7; 8 bases fit TRBD2. J lost 4 bases, V lost 1 base, and 3 bases had no gene match. Germline CDR1 is SNHLY and CDR2 is FYNNEI. This CDR3 is 14 amino acids long. For the CDR3, the DNA is TGTGCCAGCAGTGAAGGGGGACTAGAGTACGAGCAGTACTTC. Translating it yields CASSEGGLEYEQYF. Supplemented by reference TRBV2 and TRBJ2-7, the full variable domain reads EPEVTQTPSHQVTQMGQEVILRCVPISNHLYFYWYRQILGQKVEFLVSFYNNEISEKSEIFDDQFSVERPDGSNFTLKIRSTKLEDSAMYFCASSEGGLEYEQYFGPGTRLTVT.

This sequence joins TRBV20-1 and TRBJ1-6; D is ambiguous. The CDR3 covers 17 residues. The V and J ends lost 3 bases and 0 bases respectively, with 15 bases between them. The germline V gene has CDR1 DFQATT and CDR2 SNEGSKA (reference sequence). The CDR3 region is CSASRVGRSSYNSPLHF. CDR3 DNA: TGCAGTGCTAGTCGGGTAGGGAGAAGCTCCTATAATTCACCCCTCCACTTT.

The CDR3: CASSLVYGPVQTGGIVDYGYTF. In DNA form, the CDR3 reads TGCGCCAGCAGCTTGGTTTACGGACCGGTACAGACAGGGGGCATAGTGGACTATGGCTACACCTTC. V and J are TRBV5-1 and TRBJ1-2; 10 bases line up with TRBD1. Germline V lookup: CDR1 SGHRS, CDR2 YFSETQ. The CDR3 loop spans 22 amino acids. With 0 bases clipped from V and 3 bases from J, the junction kept 23 bases outside the gene matches.

V and J are TRBV6-4 and TRBJ2-5; 10 bases line up with TRBD2. Germline V CDR1 and CDR2: MRHNA, SNTAGT. With V trimmed by 6 bases and J by 4 bases, 8 bases remained unmatched. CDR3 length equals 15 residues. The CDR3 loop is CASRLSGGAGETQYF. DNA for the CDR3: TGTGCCAGCAGGCTCAGCGGGGGGGCCGGAGAGACCCAGTACTTC.

The chain employs TRBV28 and TRBJ2-3, with TRBD1 identical over 7 bases. Germline CDR1 reads MDHEN; CDR2 reads SYDVKM. With V trimmed by 6 bases and J by 2 bases, 5 bases remained unmatched. The CDR3 runs 14 residues. The CDR3 region has the DNA TGTGCCAGCAGGGGACAGCGGCCCACAGATACGCAGTATTTT. Protein product: CASRGQRPTDTQYF. Full variable domain (missing parts from reference TRBV28 and TRBJ2-3): DVKVTQSSRYLVKRTGEKVFLECVQDMDHENMFWYRQDPGLGLRLIYFSYDVKMKEKGDIPEGYSVSREKKERFSLILESASTNQTSMYLCASRGQRPTDTQYFGPGTRLTVL.

This chain joins TRBV10-2 and TRBJ1-2, with D possibly TRBD1 on 5 matching bases. The germline V gene has CDR1 WSHSY and CDR2 SAAADI. The V end was cut by 6 bases, the J end by 0 bases, with 8 bases between. The CDR3 is made up of 13 amino acids. CDR3 coding DNA: TGCGCCAGCAGAGAGACAGCTAACTATGGCTACACCTTC. This encodes CASRETANYGYTF.

This chain links TRBV2 with TRBJ2-3; TRBD1 aligns across 8 bases. This CDR3 spans 15 amino acids. The trim removed 0 bases at V and 3 bases at J, leaving 2 bases unmatched. Germline V gives CDR1 SNHLY, CDR2 FYNNEI. CDR3: CASSEAGQETDTQYF. CDR3 nucleotides: TGTGCCAGCAGTGAAGCGGGACAGGAGACAGATACGCAGTATTTT.

The V gene is TRBV24-1, the J gene TRBJ1-5; TRBD1 aligns across 10 bases. CDR3 size: 15 residues. J lost 9 bases, V lost 9 bases, and 13 bases had no gene match. Germline V lookup: CDR1 KGHDR, CDR2 SFDVKD. The CDR3 DNA reads as TGTGCCACCGAGCCGGGACAGGGGAAGGGTGGGCCCCAGCATTTT. Translation: CATEPGQGKGGPQHF.

J is TRBJ1-1 and V is TRBV10-3, with unresolved D. The CDR3 has 15 residues. With 3 bases removed from V and 1 base from J, the gap between germline ends came to 12 bases. Per germline, CDR1 ENHRY and CDR2 SYGVKD. Here the CDR3 DNA reads TGTGCCATCAGTGATATGACTCCCGCGAACACTGAAGCTTTCTTT. Translating it yields CAISDMTPANTEAFF.

This clone was counted between two and nine times. The J gene is TRBJ2-7, the V gene TRBV7-2; D ambiguous. The CDR3 length is 15 residues. Germline CDR1 reads SGHTA; CDR2 reads FQGNSA. The V end was cut by 5 bases, the J end by 3 bases, with 17 bases between. CDR3 sequence reads: CASSGLSSTRYEQYF. Here the CDR3 DNA reads TGTGCCAGCAGCGGTTTAAGTAGCACCCGCTACGAGCAGTACTTC.

The gene calls are TRBV6-5 and TRBJ1-2; no definite D call. Germline CDR1 reads MNHEY; CDR2 reads SVGAGI. Trimming removed 0 bases at V and 2 bases at J, with 13 bases between. CDR3 size: 16 residues. The DNA for the CDR3 is TGTGCCAGCAGTTACTCGAGCGCACATTCAAACTATGGCTACACCTTC. Translated, it gives CASSYSSAHSNYGYTF.

The chain combines TRBV20-1 with TRBJ2-1; D remains unclear. The V end lost 3 bases, the J end lost 2 bases, and 8 bases lay between the germline ends. The CDR3 is 13 residues long. Germline V gene lookup returns CDR1 DFQATT and CDR2 SNEGSKA (reference sequence). The CDR3 reads CSASPGTYNEQFF. CDR3 nucleotide sequence: TGCAGTGCTAGTCCGGGTACCTACAATGAGCAGTTCTTC.

The gene calls are TRBV7-9 and TRBJ2-1; D gene uncertain. CDR3 length equals 12 residues. From germline, CDR1 is SEHNR and CDR2 FQNEAQ (reference sequence). Trimming pared 6 bases from V and 0 bases from J, leaving 3 bases between. The CDR3 coding sequence is TGTGCCAGCAGGAGCTCCTACAATGAGCAGTTCTTC. Its protein is CASRSSYNEQFF.

The chain recombines TRBV4-1 with TRBJ2-3, with 7 bases matching TRBD1. Trimming at V came to 1 base and at J to 2 bases, leaving 3 bases not matched to a gene. Germline CDR1 MGHRA, CDR2 YSYEKL. The CDR3 runs 15 residues. CDR3 DNA: TGCGCCAGCAGCCAAGTTACAGGGGTCACAGATACGCAGTATTTT. This encodes CASSQVTGVTDTQYF.

J is TRBJ1-5 and V is TRBV4-1; a possible D gene is TRBD1 (6 bases). Trimming removed 4 bases at V and 7 bases at J, with 17 bases between. This CDR3 has 15 amino acids. CDR1 is MGHRA, CDR2 YSYEKL, per germline. Here the CDR3 reads CASSPLGGGWQPQHF. CDR3 in DNA: TGCGCCAGCAGCCCCCTGGGCGGGGGCTGGCAGCCCCAGCATTTT.

The chain recombines TRBV28 with TRBJ1-2; TRBD1 agrees at 8 bases. The V segment lost 6 bases and the J segment 8 bases; nucleotides outside the gene matches: 5. CDR1 is MDHEN and CDR2 is SYDVKM in the germline V gene. The CDR3 runs to 12 residues. The CDR3 reads CASSRAGGGYTF. Written as DNA, the CDR3 is TGTGCCAGCAGCCGAGCAGGGGGCGGCTACACCTTC.

V usage is TRBV4-2 and J usage is TRBJ2-2; tentatively, D is TRBD1 (6 bases). V was shortened by 2 bases and J by 2 bases, with 15 bases between the two germline ends. This CDR3 contains 17 residues. Germline CDR1 reads LGHNA; CDR2 reads YNFKEQ. This CDR3 reads CASSQKEGVYNTGELFF. The CDR3 DNA is TGTGCCAGCAGCCAAAAAGAGGGGGTCTATAACACCGGGGAGCTGTTTTTT.

The chain recombines TRBV2 with TRBJ2-7; D gene ambiguous. This CDR3 spans 12 amino acids. Germline CDR1 SNHLY, CDR2 FYNNEI. V dropped 8 bases and J dropped 6 bases, with 14 bases sitting between them. For the CDR3, the DNA is TGTGCCAGCCAAACACAACCTCGCGAGCAGTACTTC. Protein product: CASQTQPREQYF. Drawing the rest from reference TRBV2 and TRBJ2-7, the complete variable domain is EPEVTQTPSHQVTQMGQEVILRCVPISNHLYFYWYRQILGQKVEFLVSFYNNEISEKSEIFDDQFSVERPDGSNFTLKIRSTKLEDSAMYFCASQTQPREQYFGPGTRLTVT.

The CDR3 sequence: CASSVAYSGPTGETQYF. CDR3 in DNA: TGTGCCAGCAGCGTAGCCTATAGCGGGCCGACCGGGGAGACCCAGTACTTC. This rearrangement joins TRBV9 to TRBJ2-5; TRBD2 agrees at 7 bases. This CDR3 spans 17 amino acids. The V segment lost 0 bases and the J segment 5 bases; nucleotides outside the gene matches: 13. Germline loops: CDR1 SGDLS, CDR2 YYNGEE.

CDR3 region: CASSKPPGPGVSEFF. CDR3 DNA: TGTGCCAGCAGCAAACCCCCCGGTCCCGGGGTAAGCGAGTTCTTC. The chain links TRBV21-1 to TRBJ2-1; the table's TRBD2 call for D was not verified on the DNA. TRBV21-1 constitutes a pseudogene. The CDR3 runs 15 residues.

The chain combines TRBV5-6 with TRBJ1-2, with D perhaps TRBD1 (6 bases). The V end lost 0 bases, the J end lost 7 bases, and 10 bases lay between the germline ends. CDR1 SGHDT and CDR2 YYEEEE come from the germline V gene. This CDR3 has 13 residues. CDR3 nucleotide sequence: TGTGCCAGCAGCTTGGGCAGGGGTGGTGGCTACACCTTC. Amino acid sequence: CASSLGRGGGYTF.

The chain links TRBV7-3 to TRBJ2-2; D gene ambiguous. Deletions cut 3 bases from V and 1 base from J, with 12 bases between. In germline, CDR1 is SGHTA, CDR2 FQGTGA. The CDR3 loop spans 16 amino acids. The DNA for the CDR3 is TGTGCCAGCAGCTTGCTTCCGGGTCAGAACACCGGGGAGCTGTTTTTT. It yields the protein CASSLLPGQNTGELFF.

The chain employs TRBV10-3 and TRBJ2-7; 7 bases are shared with TRBD1. Looked up from germline, CDR1 is ENHRY and CDR2 is SYGVKD. The CDR3 extends over 14 amino acids. With 3 bases clipped from V and 1 base from J, the junction kept 3 bases outside the gene matches. CDR3 sequence (DNA): TGTGCCATCAGTGATCAGACAGGGTCCTACGAGCAGTACTTC. This gives the protein CAISDQTGSYEQYF.

The chain recombines TRBV7-9 with TRBJ1-2, with D unresolved. Germline loops: CDR1 SEHNR, CDR2 FQNEAQ (reference sequence). The CDR3 totals 12 residues. Trimming shortened V by 3 bases and J by 8 bases, and 10 bases separated the two germline ends. CDR3 in amino acids: CASSLEERGYTF. CDR3 sequence (DNA): TGTGCCAGCAGCTTGGAGGAACGGGGCTACACCTTC. The full variable domain, its missing parts supplied by reference TRBV7-9 and TRBJ1-2, is DTGVSQNPRHKITKRGQNVTFRCDPISEHNRLYWYRQTLGQGPEFLTYFQNEAQLEKSRLLSDRFSAERPKGSFSTLEIQRTEQGDSAMYLCASSLEERGYTFGSGTRLTVV.

This chain connects TRBV2 to TRBJ1-1; tentative D call: TRBD1 (5 bases). CDR1 SNHLY and CDR2 FYNNEI come from the germline V gene. Trimming pared 6 bases from V and 6 bases from J, leaving 17 bases between. The CDR3 has 14 residues. CDR3 sequence: CASSGVGQGAEAFF. The CDR3 nucleotides read TGTGCCAGCAGCGGAGTCGGTCAGGGCGCTGAAGCTTTCTTT.

The chain has TRBV3-1 (or the pseudogene TRBV3-2) and TRBJ2-7; 8 bases line up with TRBD1. The CDR3 is made up of 16 amino acids. V was clipped by 4 bases and J by 5 bases; unmatched bases: 13. Germline-derived CDR1 and CDR2 are LGHDT and YNNKEL (reference sequence). CDR3 protein: CASSLSIRGRRDEQYF. In nucleotides, the CDR3 is TGTGCCAGCAGCCTTAGTATCAGGGGGCGAAGAGACGAGCAGTACTTC.

The V and J genes are TRBV5-4 and TRBJ2-3; 13 bases match TRBD2. There are 16 residues in the CDR3. Trimming at V came to 4 bases and at J to 3 bases, leaving 5 bases not matched to a gene. The germline gives CDR1 SGHNT, CDR2 YYREEE (reference sequence). In DNA form, the CDR3 reads TGTGCCAGCAGCCACCCGACTAGCGGGGGGACAGATACGCAGTATTTT. Protein: CASSHPTSGGTDTQYF.